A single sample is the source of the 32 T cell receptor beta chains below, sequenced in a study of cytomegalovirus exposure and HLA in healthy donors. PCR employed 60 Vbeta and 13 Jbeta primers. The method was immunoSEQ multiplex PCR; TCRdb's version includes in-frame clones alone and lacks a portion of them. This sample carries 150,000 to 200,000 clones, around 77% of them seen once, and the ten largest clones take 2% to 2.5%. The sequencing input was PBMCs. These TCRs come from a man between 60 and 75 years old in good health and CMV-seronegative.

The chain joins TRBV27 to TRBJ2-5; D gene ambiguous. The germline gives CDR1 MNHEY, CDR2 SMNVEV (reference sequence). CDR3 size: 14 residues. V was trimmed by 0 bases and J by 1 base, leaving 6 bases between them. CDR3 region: CASSLSVLQETQYF. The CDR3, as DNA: TGTGCCAGCAGTTTATCCGTCCTCCAAGAGACCCAGTACTTC.

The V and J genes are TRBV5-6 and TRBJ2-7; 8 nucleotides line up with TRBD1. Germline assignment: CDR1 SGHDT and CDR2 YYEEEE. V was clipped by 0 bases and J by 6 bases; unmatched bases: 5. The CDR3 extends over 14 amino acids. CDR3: CASSLDRQGREQYF. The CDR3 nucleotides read TGTGCCAGCAGCTTGGATCGACAGGGGCGCGAGCAGTACTTC.

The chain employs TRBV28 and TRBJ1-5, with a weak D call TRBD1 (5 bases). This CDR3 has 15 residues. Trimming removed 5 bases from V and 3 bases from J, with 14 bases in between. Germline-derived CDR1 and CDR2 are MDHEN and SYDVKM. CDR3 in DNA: TGTGCCAGCAGTGGCCGGGACTCCGACAATCAGCCCCAGCATTTT. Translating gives CASSGRDSDNQPQHF.

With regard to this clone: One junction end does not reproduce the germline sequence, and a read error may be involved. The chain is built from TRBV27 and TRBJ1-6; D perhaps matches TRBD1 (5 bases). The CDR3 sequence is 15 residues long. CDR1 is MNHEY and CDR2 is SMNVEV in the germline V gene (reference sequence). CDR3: CASSLYRSGGSPLNF. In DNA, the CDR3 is TGTGCCAGCAGTTTATATCGGTCGGGGGGTTCACCCCTCAACTTT.

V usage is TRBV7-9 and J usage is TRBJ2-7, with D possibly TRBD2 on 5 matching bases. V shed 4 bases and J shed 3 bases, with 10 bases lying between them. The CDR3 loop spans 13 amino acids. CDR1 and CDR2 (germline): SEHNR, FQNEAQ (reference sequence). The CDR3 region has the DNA TGTGCCAGCAGCTCCCCGGGGTTCTACGAGCAGTACTTC. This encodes CASSSPGFYEQYF.

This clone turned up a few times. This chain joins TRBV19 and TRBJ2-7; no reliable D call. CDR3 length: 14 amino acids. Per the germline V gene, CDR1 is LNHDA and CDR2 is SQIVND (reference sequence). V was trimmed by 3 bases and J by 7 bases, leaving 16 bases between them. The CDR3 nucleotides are TGTGCCAGTAGTATGAGACGCTCCTCGAGGGAGCAGTACTTC. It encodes CASSMRRSSREQYF. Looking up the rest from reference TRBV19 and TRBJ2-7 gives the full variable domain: DGGITQSPKYLFRKEGQNVTLSCEQNLNHDAMYWYRQDPGQGLRLIYYSQIVNDFQKGDIAEGYSVSREKKESFPLTVTSAQKNPTAFYLCASSMRRSSREQYFGPGTRLTVT.

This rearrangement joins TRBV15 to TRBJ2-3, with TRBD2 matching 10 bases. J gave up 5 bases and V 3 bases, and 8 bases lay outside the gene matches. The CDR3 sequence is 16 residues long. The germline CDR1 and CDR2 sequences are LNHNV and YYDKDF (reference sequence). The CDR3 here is CATSSHQGLAVDTQYF. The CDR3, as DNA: TGTGCCACCAGCAGCCACCAAGGACTAGCGGTAGATACGCAGTATTTT.

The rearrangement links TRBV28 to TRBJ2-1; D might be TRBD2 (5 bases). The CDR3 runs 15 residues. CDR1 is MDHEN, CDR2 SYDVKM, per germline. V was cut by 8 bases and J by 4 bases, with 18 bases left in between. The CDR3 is CASARGGSGYNEQFF. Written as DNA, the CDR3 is TGTGCCAGCGCCCGAGGTGGGTCGGGGTACAATGAGCAGTTCTTC.

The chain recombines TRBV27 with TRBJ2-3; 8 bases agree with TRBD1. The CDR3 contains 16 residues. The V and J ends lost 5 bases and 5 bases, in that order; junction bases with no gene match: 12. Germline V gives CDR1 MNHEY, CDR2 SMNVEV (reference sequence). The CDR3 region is CASSKRQGSGIDTQYF. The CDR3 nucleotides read TGTGCCAGCAGTAAAAGACAGGGGAGTGGGATAGATACGCAGTATTTT.

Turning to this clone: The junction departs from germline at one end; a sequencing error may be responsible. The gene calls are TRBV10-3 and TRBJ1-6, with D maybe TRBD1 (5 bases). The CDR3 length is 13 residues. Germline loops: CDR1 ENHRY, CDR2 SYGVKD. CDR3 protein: CAVREGDNSPLHF. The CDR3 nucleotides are TGTGCCGTCAGAGAAGGGGATAATTCACCCCTCCACTTT.

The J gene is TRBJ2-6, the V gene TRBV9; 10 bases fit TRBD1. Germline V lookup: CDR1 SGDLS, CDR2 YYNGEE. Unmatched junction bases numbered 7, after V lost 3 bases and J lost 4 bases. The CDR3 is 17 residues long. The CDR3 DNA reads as TGTGCCAGCAGCGAGGGGACAGGGGTTGTGGGGGCCAACGTCCTGACTTTC. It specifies CASSEGTGVVGANVLTF.

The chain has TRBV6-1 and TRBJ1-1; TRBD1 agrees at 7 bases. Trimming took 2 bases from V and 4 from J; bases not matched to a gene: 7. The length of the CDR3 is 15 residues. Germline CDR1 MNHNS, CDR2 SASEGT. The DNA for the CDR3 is TGTGCCAGCAGTGAAAAGGGGGCAGGGGCCACTGAAGCTTTCTTT. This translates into CASSEKGAGATEAFF.

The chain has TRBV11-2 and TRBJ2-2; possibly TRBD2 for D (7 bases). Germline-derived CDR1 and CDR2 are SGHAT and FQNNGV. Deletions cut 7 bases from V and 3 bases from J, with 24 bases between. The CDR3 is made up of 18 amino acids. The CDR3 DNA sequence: TGTGCCAGCATCCCGACCTCCTTGGGGGGGCCGGACACCGGGGAGCTGTTTTTT. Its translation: CASIPTSLGGPDTGELFF.

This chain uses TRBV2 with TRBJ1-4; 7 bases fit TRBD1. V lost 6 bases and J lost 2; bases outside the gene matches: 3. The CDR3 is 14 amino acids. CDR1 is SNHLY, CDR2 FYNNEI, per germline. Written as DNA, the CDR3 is TGTGCCAGCAGAGGGGGCCTGACTAATGAAAAACTGTTTTTT. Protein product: CASRGGLTNEKLFF.

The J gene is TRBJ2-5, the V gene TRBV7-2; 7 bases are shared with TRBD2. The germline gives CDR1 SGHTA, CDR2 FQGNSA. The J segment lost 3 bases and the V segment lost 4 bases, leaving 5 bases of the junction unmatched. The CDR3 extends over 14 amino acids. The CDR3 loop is CASSSRLAEETQYF. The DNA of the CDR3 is TGTGCCAGCAGCTCCCGACTAGCAGAAGAGACCCAGTACTTC.

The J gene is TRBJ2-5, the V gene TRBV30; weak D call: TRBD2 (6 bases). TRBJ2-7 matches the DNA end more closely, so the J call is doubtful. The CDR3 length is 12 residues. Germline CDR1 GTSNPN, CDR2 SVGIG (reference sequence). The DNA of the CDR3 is TGTGCCTGGAGGGCTAGCGCATACGAGCAGTACTTC. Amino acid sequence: CAWRASAYEQYF.

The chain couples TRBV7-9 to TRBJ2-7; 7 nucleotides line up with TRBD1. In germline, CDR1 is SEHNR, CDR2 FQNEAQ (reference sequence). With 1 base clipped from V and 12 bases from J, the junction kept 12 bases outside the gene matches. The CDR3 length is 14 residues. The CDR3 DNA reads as TGTGCCAGCAGCTTAGGGGACAGTGATTGCTTGGGGTACTTC. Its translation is CASSLGDSDCLGYF.

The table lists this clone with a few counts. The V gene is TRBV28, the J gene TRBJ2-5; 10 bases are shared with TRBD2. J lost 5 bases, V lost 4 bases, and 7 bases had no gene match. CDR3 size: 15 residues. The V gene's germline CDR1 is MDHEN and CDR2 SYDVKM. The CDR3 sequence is CASSSLAGLRETQYF. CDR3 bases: TGTGCCAGCAGTTCACTAGCGGGGCTCCGGGAGACCCAGTACTTC.

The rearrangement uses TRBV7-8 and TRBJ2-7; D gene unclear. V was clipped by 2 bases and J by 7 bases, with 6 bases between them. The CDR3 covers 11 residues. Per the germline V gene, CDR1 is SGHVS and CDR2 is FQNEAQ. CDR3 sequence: CASSLFQEQYF. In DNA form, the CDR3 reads TGTGCCAGCAGCTTATTTCAGGAGCAGTACTTC.

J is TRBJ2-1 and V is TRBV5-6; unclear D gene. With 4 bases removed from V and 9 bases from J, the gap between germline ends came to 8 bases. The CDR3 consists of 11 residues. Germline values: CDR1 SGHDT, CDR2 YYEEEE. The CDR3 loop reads CASSLRGEQFF. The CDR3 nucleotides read TGTGCCAGCAGCCTTAGAGGTGAGCAGTTCTTC.

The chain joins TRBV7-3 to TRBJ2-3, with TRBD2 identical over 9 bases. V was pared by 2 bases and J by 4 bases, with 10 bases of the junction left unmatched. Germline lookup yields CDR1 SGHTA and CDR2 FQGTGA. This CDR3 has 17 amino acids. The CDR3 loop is CASSLSGTSPYADTQYF. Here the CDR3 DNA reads TGTGCCAGCAGCTTATCCGGGACTAGCCCTTATGCAGATACGCAGTATTTT.

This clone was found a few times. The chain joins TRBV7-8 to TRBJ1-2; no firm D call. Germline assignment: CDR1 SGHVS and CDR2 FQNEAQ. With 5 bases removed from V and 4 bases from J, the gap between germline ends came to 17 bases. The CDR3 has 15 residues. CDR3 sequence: CASSPRLLSGYGYTF. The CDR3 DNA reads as TGTGCCAGCAGCCCCCGACTCCTCTCTGGCTATGGCTACACCTTC.

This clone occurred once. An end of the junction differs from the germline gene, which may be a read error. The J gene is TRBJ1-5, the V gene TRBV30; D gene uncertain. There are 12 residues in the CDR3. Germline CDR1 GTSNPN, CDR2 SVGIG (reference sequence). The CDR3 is CAWSGSNQPQNF. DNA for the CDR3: TGTGCCTGGAGTGGTAGCAATCAGCCCCAGAATTTT.

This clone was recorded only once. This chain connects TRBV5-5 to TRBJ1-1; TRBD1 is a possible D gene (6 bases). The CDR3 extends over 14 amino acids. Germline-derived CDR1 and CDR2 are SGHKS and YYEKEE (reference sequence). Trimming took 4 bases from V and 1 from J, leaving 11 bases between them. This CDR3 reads CASSHGQPNTEAFF. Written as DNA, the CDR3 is TGTGCCAGCAGCCATGGACAGCCGAACACTGAAGCTTTCTTT.

CDR3 sequence reads: CASSDWRGVGDTQYF. Here the CDR3 DNA reads TGTGCCAGCAGCGATTGGCGGGGGGTGGGAGATACGCAGTATTTT. V gene TRBV9 combines with J gene TRBJ2-3; 8 nucleotides align to TRBD2. CDR3 length: 15 residues. Per germline, CDR1 SGDLS and CDR2 YYNGEE. With V trimmed by 3 bases and J by 5 bases, 8 bases remained unmatched.

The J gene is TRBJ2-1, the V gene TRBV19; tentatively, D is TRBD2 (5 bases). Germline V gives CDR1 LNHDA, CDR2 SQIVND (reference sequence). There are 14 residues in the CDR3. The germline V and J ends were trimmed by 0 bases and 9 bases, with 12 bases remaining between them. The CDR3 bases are TGTGCCAGTAGTATAGAATGGCTAGCCAGTGAGCAGTTCTTC. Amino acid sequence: CASSIEWLASEQFF.

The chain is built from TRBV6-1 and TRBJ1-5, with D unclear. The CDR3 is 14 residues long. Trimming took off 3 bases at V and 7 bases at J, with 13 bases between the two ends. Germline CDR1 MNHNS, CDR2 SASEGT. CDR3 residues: CASSDWVGKQPQHF. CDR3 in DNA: TGTGCCAGCAGTGATTGGGTCGGGAAGCAGCCCCAGCATTTT.

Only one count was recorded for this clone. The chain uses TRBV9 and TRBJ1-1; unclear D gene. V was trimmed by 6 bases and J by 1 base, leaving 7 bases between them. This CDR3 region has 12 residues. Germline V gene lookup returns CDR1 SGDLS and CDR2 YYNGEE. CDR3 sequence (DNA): TGTGCCAGCAATAGTGCGAACACTGAAGCTTTCTTT. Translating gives CASNSANTEAFF.

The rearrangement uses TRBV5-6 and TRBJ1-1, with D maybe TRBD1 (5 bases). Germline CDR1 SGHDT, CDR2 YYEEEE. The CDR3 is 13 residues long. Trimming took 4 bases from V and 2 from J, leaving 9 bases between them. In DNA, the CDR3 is TGTGCCAGCAGCCTCGGGACTAACACTGAAGCTTTCTTT. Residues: CASSLGTNTEAFF.

The CDR3 spells CASRDTSGASYNEQFF. The DNA of the CDR3 is TGTGCCAGCAGGGATACTAGCGGGGCATCCTACAATGAGCAGTTCTTC. The genes are TRBV25-1 and TRBJ2-1, with 10 bases that match TRBD2. J lost 1 base, V lost 6 bases, and 6 bases had no gene match. Per germline, CDR1 MGHDK and CDR2 SYGVNS. CDR3 size: 16 residues.

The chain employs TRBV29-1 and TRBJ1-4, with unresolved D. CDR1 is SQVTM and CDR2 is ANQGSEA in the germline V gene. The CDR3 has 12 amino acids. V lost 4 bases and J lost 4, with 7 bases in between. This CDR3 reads CSVVTFNEKLFF. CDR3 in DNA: TGCAGCGTTGTAACTTTTAATGAAAAACTGTTTTTT.

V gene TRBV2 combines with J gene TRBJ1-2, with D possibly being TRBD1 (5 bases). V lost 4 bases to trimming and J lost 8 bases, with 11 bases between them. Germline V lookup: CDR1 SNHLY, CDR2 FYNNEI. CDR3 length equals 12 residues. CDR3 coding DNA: TGTGCCAGCAGTGCGGGGGTTTTGGGCTACACCTTC. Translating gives CASSAGVLGYTF.